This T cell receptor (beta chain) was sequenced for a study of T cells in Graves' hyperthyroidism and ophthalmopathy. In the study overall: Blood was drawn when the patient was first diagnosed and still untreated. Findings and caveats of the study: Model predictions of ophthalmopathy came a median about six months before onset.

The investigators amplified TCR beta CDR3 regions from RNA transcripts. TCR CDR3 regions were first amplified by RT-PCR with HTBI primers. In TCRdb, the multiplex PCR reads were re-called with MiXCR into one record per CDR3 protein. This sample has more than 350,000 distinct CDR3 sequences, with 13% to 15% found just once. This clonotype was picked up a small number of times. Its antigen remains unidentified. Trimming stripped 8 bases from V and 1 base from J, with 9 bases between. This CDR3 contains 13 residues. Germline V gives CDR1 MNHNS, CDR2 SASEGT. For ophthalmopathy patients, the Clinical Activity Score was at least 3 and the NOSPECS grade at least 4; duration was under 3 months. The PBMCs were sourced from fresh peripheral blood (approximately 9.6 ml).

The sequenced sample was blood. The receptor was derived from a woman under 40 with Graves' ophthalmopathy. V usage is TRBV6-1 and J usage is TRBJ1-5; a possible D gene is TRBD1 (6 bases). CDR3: CASQGGSNQPQHF. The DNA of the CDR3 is TGTGCCAGCCAAGGGGGGAGCAATCAGCCCCAGCATTTT.